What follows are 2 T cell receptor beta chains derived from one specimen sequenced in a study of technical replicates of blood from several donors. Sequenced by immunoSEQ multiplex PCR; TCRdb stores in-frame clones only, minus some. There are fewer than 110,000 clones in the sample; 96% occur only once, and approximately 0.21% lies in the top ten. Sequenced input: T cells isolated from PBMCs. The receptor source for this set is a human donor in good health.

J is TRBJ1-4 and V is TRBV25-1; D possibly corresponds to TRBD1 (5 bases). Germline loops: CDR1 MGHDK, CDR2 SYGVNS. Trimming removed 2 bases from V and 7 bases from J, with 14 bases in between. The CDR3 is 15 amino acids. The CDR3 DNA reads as TGTGCCAGCAGTGAACGGAGGGGTAGAGGTGAAAAACTGTTTTTT. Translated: CASSERRGRGEKLFF.

CDR3 sequence: CASSYDFDRAGETQYF. In nucleotides, the CDR3 is TGCGCCAGCAGTTACGATTTCGACAGGGCAGGGGAGACCCAGTACTTC. This chain connects TRBV5-1 to TRBJ2-5; 7 bases agree with TRBD1. Germline CDR1 is SGHRS and CDR2 is YFSETQ. Germline trimming cut 5 bases from V and 5 bases from J; bases unmatched to any gene: 15. The CDR3 consists of 16 residues.